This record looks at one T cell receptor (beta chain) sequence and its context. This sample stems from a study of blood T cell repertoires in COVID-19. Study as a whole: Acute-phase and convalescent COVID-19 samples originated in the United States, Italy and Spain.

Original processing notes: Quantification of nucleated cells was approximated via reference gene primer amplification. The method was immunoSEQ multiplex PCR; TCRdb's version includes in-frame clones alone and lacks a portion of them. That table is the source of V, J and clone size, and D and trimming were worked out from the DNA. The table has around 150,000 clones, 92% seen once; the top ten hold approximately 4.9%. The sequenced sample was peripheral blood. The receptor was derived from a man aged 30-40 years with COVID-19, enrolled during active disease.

CDR3 in DNA: TGTGCCAGCAGCCAAAAGGGGTTCAATTCACCCCTCCACTTT. This encodes CASSQKGFNSPLHF. This sequence joins TRBV3-1 (or the pseudogene TRBV3-2) and TRBJ1-6; D might be TRBD1 (5 bases). With 2 bases removed from V and 7 bases from J, the gap between germline ends came to 9 bases. CDR1 LGHDT and CDR2 YNNKEL come from the germline V gene (reference sequence). There are 14 residues in the CDR3.